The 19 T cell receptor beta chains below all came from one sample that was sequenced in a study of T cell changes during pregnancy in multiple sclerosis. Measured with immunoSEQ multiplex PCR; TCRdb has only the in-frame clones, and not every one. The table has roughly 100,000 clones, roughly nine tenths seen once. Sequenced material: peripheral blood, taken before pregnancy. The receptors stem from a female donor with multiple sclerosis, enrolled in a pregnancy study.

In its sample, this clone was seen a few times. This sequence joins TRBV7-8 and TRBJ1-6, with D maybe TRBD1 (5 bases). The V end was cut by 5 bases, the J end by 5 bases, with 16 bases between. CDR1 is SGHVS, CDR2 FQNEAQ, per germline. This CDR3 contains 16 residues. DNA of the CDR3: TGTGCCAGCAGCCCCCAGGAGGGGTGGAATAATTCACCCCTCCACTTT. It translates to CASSPQEGWNNSPLHF. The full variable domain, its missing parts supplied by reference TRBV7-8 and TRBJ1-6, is GAGVSQSPRYKVAKRGQDVALRCDPISGHVSLFWYQQALGQGPEFLTYFQNEAQLDKSGLPSDRFFAERPEGSVSTLKIQRTQQEDSAVYLCASSPQEGWNNSPLHFGNGTRLTVT.

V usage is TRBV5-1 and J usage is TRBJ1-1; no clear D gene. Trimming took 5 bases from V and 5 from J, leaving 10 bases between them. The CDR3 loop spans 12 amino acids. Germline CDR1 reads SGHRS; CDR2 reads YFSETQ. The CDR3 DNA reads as TGCGCCAGCAGTTGGCGAGGGACTGAAGCTTTCTTT. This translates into CASSWRGTEAFF.

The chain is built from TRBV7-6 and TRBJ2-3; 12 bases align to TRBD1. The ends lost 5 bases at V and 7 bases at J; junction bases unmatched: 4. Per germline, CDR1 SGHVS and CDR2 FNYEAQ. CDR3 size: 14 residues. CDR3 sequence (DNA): TGTGCCAGCAGCCCCGGGACAGGGGGCTATACGCAGTATTTT. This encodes CASSPGTGGYTQYF.

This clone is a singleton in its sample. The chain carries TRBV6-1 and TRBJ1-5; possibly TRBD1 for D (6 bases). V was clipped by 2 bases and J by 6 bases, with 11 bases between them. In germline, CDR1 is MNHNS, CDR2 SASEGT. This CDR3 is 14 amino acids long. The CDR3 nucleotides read TGTGCCAGCAGTGAAAGCCCACAGGGTCAGCCCCAGCATTTT. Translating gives CASSESPQGQPQHF.

The CDR3 DNA reads TGTGCCAGCAGCCAAGCGCGGGGGAGTGTCTACAATGAGCAGTTCTTC. This codes for CASSQARGSVYNEQFF. This chain uses TRBV5-4 with TRBJ2-1; 7 nucleotides match TRBD2. CDR1 SGHNT and CDR2 YYREEE come from the germline V gene (reference sequence). J was trimmed by 3 bases and V by 4 bases; bases with no gene match: 10. The CDR3 is made up of 16 amino acids. Full variable domain (remainder filled in from reference TRBV5-4 and TRBJ2-1): ETGVTQSPTHLIKTRGQQVTLRCSSQSGHNTVSWYQQALGQGPQFIFQYYREEENGRGNFPPRFSGLQFPNYSSELNVNALELDDSALYLCASSQARGSVYNEQFFGPGTRLTVL.

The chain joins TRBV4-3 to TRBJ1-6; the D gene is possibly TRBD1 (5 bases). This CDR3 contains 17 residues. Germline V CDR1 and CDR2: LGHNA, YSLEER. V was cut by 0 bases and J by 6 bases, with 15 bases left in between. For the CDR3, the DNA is TGCGCCAGCAGCCAAGATCTGGCAGGGATCCCTAATTCACCCCTCCACTTT. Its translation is CASSQDLAGIPNSPLHF.

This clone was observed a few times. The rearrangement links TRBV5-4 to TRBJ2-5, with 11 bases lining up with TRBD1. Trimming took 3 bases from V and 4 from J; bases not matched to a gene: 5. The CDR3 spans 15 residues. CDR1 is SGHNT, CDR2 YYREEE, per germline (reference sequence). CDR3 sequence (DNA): TGTGCCAGCAGCTCCGGGGACAGGGGGAGAGAGACCCAGTACTTC. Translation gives CASSSGDRGRETQYF.

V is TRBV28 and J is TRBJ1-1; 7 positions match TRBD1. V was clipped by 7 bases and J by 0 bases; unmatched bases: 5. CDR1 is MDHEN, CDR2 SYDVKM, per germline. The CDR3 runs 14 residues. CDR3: CASTTGNMNTEAFF. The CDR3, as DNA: TGTGCCAGCACGACAGGGAACATGAACACTGAAGCTTTCTTT.

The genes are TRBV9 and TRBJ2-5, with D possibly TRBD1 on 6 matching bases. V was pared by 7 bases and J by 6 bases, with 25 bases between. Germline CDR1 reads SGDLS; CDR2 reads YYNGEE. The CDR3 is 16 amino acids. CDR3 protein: CASFNFDLRGRKTQYF. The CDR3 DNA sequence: TGTGCCAGCTTCAATTTTGATCTCAGGGGACGAAAGACCCAGTACTTC.

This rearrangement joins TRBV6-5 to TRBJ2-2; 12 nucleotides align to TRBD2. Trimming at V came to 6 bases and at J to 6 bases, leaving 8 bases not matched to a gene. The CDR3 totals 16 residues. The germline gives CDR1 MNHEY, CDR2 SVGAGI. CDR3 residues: CASSYLTSGRPGELFF. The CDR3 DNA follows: TGTGCCAGCAGCTACCTGACTAGCGGGAGACCCGGGGAGCTGTTTTTT.

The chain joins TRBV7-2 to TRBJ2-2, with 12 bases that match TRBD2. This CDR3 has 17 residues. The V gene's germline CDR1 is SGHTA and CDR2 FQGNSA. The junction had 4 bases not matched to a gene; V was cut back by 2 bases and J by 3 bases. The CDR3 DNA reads TGTGCCAGCAGCTTACTAGCGGGAGGGCCGGACACCGGGGAGCTGTTTTTT. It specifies CASSLLAGGPDTGELFF.

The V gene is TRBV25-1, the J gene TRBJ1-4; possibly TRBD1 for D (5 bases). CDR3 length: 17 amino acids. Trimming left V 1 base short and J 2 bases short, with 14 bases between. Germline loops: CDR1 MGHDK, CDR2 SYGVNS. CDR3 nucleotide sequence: TGTGCCAGCAGTGAATCACCAGGGATTGTGACTAATGAAAAACTGTTTTTT. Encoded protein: CASSESPGIVTNEKLFF.

The CDR3 DNA reads as TGTGCCAGCAGTTTTGGCAGGAGGTGGGTGAACACTGAAGCTTTCTTT. Residues: CASSFGRRWVNTEAFF. The chain carries TRBV28 and TRBJ1-1; D remains ambiguous. The germline V and J ends were trimmed by 3 bases and 0 bases, with 14 bases remaining between them. The CDR3 is made up of 16 amino acids. In germline, CDR1 is MDHEN, CDR2 SYDVKM.

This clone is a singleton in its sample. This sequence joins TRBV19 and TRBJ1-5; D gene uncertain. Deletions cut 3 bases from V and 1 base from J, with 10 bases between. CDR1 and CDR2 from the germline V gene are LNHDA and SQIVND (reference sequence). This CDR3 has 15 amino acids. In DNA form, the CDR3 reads TGTGCCAGTAGTATGCAAGGGAGGAGCAATCAGCCCCAGCATTTT. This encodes CASSMQGRSNQPQHF.

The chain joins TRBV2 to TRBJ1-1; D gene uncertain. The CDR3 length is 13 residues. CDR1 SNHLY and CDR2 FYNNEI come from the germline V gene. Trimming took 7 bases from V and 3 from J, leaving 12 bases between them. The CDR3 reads CASKRVGDTEAFF. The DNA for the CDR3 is TGTGCCAGCAAGAGGGTCGGGGACACTGAAGCTTTCTTT.

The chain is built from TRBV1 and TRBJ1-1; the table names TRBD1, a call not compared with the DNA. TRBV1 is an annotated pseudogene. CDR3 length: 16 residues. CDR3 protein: CTSSQDPRGMNTEAFF. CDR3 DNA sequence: TGCACCAGCAGCCAAGATCCCAGGGGCATGAACACTGAAGCTTTCTTT.

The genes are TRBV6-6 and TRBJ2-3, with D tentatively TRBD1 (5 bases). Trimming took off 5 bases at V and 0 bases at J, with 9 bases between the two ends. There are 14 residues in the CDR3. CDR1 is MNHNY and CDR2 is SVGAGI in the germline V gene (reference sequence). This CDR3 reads CASSNPGSTDTQYF. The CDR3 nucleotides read TGTGCCAGCAGTAATCCAGGGAGCACAGATACGCAGTATTTT.

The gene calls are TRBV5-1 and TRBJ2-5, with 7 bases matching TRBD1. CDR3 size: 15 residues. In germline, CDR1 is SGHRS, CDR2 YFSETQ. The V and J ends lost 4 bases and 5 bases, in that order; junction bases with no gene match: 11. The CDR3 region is CASSPRDRDSETQYF. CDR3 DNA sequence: TGCGCCAGCAGCCCGAGAGACAGGGATTCGGAGACCCAGTACTTC. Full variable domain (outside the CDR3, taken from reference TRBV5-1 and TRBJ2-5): KAGVTQTPRYLIKTRGQQVTLSCSPISGHRSVSWYQQTPGQGLQFLFEYFSETQRNKGNFPGRFSGRQFSNSRSEMNVSTLELGDSALYLCASSPRDRDSETQYFGPGTRLLVL.

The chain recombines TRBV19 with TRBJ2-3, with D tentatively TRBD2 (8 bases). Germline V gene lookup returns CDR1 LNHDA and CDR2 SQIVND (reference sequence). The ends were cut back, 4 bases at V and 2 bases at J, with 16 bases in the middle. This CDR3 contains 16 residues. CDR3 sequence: CASSTNSGTATDTQYF. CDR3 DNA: TGTGCCAGTAGTACGAATAGCGGGACAGCCACAGATACGCAGTATTTT. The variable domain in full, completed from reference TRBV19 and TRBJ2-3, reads DGGITQSPKYLFRKEGQNVTLSCEQNLNHDAMYWYRQDPGQGLRLIYYSQIVNDFQKGDIAEGYSVSREKKESFPLTVTSAQKNPTAFYLCASSTNSGTATDTQYFGPGTRLTVL.